This T cell receptor (beta chain) is drawn from a study of regulatory T cells in long-lasting Graves disease. Time point indicated: persistent/refractory GD, antithyroid drugs over 5 years with positive TRAb. PBMCs provided the RNA from which the TCR library was made. It was by American Thyroid Association guidelines that Graves' disease was diagnosed. V was cut by 0 bases and J by 7 bases, with 7 bases left in between. Germline V lookup: CDR1 DFQATT, CDR2 SNEGSKA (reference sequence). This CDR3 contains 12 residues. TCR beta libraries were built with iRepertoire HTBI primers and Arm-PCR of CDR3 regions. MiXCR, applied by TCRdb to the multiplex PCR reads, yields one record per CDR3 protein. The sample records about 460,000 distinct CDR3 sequences, around a fifth being singletons.

The specimen was peripheral blood mononuclear cells (PBMCs), collected when the disease was refractory, from a patient treated with antithyroid drugs. The rearrangement uses TRBV20-1 and TRBJ1-5; D ambiguous. This clonotype was sampled from a female donor with Graves disease. CDR3 DNA sequence: TGCAGTGCTAGAGATGCGGGACAGCCCCAGCATTTT. Protein product: CSARDAGQPQHF.